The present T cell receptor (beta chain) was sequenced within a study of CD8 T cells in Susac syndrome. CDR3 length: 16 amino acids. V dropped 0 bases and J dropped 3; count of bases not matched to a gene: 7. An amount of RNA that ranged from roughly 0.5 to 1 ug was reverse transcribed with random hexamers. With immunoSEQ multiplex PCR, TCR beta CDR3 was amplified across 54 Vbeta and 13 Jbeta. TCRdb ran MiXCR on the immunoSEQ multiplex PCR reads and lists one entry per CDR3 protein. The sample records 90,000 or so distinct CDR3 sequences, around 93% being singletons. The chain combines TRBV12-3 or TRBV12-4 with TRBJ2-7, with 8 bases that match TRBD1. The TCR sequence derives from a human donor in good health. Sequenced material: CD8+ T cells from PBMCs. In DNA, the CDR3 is TGTGCCAGCAGTTTAGCGCTGAGGACAGGGCTCTACGAGCAGTACTTC. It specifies CASSLALRTGLYEQYF.